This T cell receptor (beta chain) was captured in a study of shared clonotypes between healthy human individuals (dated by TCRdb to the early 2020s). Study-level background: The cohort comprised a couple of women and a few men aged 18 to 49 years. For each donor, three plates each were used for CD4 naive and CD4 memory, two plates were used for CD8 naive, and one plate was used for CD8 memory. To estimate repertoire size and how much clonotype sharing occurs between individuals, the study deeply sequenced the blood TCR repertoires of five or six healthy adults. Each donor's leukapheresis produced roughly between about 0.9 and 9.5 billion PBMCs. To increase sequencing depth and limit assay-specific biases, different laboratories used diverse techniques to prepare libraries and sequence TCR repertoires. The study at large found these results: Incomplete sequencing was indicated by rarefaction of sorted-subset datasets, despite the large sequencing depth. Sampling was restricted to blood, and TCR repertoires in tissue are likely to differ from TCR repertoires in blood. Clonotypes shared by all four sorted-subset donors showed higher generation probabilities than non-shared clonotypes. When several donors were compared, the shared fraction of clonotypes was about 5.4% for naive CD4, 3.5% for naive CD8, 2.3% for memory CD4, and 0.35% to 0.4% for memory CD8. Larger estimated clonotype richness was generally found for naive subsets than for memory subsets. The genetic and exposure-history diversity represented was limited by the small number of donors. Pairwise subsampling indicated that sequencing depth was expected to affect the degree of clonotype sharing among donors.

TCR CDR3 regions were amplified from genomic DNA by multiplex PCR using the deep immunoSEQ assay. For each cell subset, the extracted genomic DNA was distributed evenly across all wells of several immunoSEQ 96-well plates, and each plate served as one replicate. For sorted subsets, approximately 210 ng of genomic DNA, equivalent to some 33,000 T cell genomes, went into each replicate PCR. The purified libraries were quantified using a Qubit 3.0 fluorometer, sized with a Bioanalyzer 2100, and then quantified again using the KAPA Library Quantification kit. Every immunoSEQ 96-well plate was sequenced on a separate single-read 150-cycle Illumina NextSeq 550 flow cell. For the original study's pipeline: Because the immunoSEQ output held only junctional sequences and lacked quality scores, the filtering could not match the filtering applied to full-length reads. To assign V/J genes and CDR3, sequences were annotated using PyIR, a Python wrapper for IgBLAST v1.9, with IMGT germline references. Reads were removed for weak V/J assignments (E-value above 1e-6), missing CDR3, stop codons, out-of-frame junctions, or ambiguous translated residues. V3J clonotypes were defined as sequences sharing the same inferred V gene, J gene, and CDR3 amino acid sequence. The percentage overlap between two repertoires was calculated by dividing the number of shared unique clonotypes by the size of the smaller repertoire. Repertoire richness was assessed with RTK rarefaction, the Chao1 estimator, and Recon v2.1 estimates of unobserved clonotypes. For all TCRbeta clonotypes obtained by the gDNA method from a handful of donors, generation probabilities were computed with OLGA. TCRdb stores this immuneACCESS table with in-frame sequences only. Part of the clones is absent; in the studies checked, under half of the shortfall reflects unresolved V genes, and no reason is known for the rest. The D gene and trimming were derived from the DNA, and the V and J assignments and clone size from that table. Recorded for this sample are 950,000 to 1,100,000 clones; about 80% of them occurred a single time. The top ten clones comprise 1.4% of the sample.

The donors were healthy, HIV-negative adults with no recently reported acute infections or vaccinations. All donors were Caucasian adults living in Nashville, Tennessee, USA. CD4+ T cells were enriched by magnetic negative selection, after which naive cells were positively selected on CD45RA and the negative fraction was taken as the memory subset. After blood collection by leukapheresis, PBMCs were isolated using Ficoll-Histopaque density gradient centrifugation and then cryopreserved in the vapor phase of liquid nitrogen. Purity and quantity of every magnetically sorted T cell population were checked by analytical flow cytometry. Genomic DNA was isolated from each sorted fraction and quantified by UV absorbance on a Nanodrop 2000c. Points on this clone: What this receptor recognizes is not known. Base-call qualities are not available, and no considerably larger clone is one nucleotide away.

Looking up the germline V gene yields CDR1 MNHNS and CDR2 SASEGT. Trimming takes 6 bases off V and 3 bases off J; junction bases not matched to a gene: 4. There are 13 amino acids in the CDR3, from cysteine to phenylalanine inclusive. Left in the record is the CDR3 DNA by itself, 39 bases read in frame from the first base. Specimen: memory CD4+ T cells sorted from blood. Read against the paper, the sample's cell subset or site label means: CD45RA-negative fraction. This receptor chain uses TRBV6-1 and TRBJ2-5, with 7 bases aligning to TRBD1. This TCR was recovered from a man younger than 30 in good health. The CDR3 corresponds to CASRMTGKETQYF. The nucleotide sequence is TGTGCCAGCAGGATGACAGGGAAAGAGACCCAGTACTTC.